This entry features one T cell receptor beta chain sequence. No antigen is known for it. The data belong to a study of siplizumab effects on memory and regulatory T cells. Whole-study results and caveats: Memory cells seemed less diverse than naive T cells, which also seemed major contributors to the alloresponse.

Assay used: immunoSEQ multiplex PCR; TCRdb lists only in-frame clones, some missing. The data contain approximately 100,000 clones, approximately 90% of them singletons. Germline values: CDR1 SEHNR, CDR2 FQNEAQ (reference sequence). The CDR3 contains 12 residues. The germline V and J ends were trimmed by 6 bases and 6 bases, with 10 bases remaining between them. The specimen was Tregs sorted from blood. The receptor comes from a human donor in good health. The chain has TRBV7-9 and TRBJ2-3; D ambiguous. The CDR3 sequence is CASSYDWDTQYF. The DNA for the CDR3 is TGTGCCAGCAGTTATGACTGGGATACGCAGTATTTT.